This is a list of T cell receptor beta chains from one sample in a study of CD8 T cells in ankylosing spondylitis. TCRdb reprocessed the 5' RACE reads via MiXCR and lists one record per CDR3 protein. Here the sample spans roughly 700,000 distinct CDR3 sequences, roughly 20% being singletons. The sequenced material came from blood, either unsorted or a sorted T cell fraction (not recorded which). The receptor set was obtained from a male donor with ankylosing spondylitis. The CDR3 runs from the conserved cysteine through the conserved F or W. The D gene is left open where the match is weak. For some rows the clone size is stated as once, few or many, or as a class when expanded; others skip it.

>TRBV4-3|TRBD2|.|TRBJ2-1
CTSSHPGLAYEQFF
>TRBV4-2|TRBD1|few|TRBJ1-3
CASTSGTVLSGNTIYF
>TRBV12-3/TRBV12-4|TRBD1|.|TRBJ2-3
CASSRGTENTDTQYF
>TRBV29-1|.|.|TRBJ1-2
CSVIPPGRDYGYTF
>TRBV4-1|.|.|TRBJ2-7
CASSQDRSQGNYEQYF
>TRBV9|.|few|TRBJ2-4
CASSLSGGGAKNIQYF
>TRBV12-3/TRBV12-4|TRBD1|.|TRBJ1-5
CASSYTGQGNQPQHF
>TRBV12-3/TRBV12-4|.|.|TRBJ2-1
CASSSGEVHEQFF
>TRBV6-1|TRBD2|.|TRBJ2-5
CASSPSGRRETQYF
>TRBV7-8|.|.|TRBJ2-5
CASSSTQRVEQETQYF
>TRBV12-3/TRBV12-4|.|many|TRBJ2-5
CASSPEVETQYF
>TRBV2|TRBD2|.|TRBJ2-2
CASSEPGLARQSGELFF
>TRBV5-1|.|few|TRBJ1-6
CASSLGARRSEWNSPLHF
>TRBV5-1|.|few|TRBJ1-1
CASRWGTRGTEAFF
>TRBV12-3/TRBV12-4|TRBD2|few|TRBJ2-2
CASTTWGLAATGELFF
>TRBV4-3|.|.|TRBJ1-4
CASSQEGLDPKTF
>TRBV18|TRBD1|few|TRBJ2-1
CASSSGQGLPYNEQFF
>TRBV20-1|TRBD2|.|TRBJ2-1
CSAKNLADLYNEQFF
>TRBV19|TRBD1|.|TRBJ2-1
CASSTDRGLNNEQFF
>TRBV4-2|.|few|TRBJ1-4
CASSQEPGITNEKLFF